This T cell receptor (beta chain) was identified during a study of identical twins. General study points: Memory repertoires showed no such pattern, whereas abundant cord blood beta clonotypes carried fewer insertions.

The V segment lost 2 bases and the J segment 0 bases; nucleotides outside the gene matches: 4. The CDR3 length is 17 residues. Germline-derived CDR1 and CDR2 are SGHRS and YFSETQ. TCRdb fed the 5' RACE reads into MiXCR, producing one record per CDR3 protein. The data show 310,000 or so distinct CDR3 sequences, over 8.5% seen once. This clonotype was recorded at least ten times. Its antigen is currently unknown. The same sample was also studied in work on yellow fever vaccine responses in identical twins.

The TCR was taken from a woman aged 18-30 years in good health. Sequenced material: CD8+ T cells sorted from blood. The rearrangement links TRBV5-1 to TRBJ2-1, with 11 nucleotides matching TRBD2. Here the CDR3 DNA reads TGCGCCAGCAGCTTAACTAGCGGGAGAGGCTCCTACAATGAGCAGTTCTTC. Protein sequence: CASSLTSGRGSYNEQFF.